Listed here are 6 T cell receptor beta chains from one sample, sequenced in a study of primary melanoma T cells and metastatic recurrence. Sequenced by immunoSEQ multiplex PCR; TCRdb stores in-frame clones only, minus some. The sample comprises about 300 clones, 87% of which are singletons, and 8% to 9% rests with the top ten. The sequenced sample was melanoma tumor tissue. The source of these receptors is a human donor with melanoma.

As to this clone: The germline gene is not matched at one end of the junction; a read error may be the cause. This chain links TRBV6-8 with TRBJ1-2, with TRBD1 identical over 7 bases. Germline lookup yields CDR1 MNHGY and CDR2 SAAAGT. The CDR3 runs to 12 residues. In nucleotides, the CDR3 is TGTGCCAGCACTTACAGGGGCTCTGGCTACACCTTC. Protein product: CASTYRGSGYTF.

This clone was counted once. The chain employs TRBV23-1 and TRBJ2-5; TRBD1 matches 9 bases. TRBV23-1 counts as an open reading frame of uncertain function. Trimming removed 3 bases from V and 7 bases from J; junction bases left unmatched: 15. The CDR3 consists of 17 residues. CDR3 protein: CASSHTVRRDRVLTQYF. The CDR3 DNA follows: TGCGCCAGCAGTCATACCGTAAGAAGGGACAGGGTATTGACCCAGTACTTC.

To note about this clone: Germline is not matched at one junction end, which may reflect a read error. The genes are TRBV6-8 and TRBJ2-1, with D possibly called TRBD1 or TRBD2 (5 bases each). Per the germline V gene, CDR1 is MNHGY and CDR2 is SAAAGT. The CDR3 is made up of 16 amino acids. The CDR3 sequence: CAISKSGTPPGNEQFF. CDR3 bases: TGTGCCATCAGTAAATCCGGGACCCCCCCTGGCAATGAGCAGTTCTTC.

The chain recombines TRBV11-3 with TRBJ2-2; 8 nucleotides agree with TRBD1. CDR1 SGHNT and CDR2 YENEEA come from the germline V gene. The CDR3 spans 15 residues. Trimming cost V 4 bases and J 5 bases; bases outside gene matches: 6. CDR3 sequence (DNA): TGTGCCAGCAGCTCATGGACAGGGAGTACCGGGGAGCTGTTTTTT. It translates to CASSSWTGSTGELFF.

The chain combines TRBV19 with TRBJ1-2, with 8 nucleotides matching TRBD1. Germline V gives CDR1 LNHDA, CDR2 SQIVND (reference sequence). V lost 7 bases, J lost 6 bases, and 10 bases stayed unmatched. CDR3 size: 14 residues. The CDR3 loop reads CASTRGQVWNGYTF. CDR3 DNA: TGTGCCAGTACGAGGGGACAGGTTTGGAATGGCTACACCTTC. The full variable domain, its missing parts supplied by reference TRBV19 and TRBJ1-2, is DGGITQSPKYLFRKEGQNVTLSCEQNLNHDAMYWYRQDPGQGLRLIYYSQIVNDFQKGDIAEGYSVSREKKESFPLTVTSAQKNPTAFYLCASTRGQVWNGYTFGSGTRLTVV.

This chain links TRBV6-8 with TRBJ1-5; possibly TRBD1 for D (5 bases). Per germline, CDR1 MNHGY and CDR2 SAAAGT. This CDR3 is built from 15 residues. V was cut by 5 bases and J by 2 bases, with 13 bases left in between. CDR3 in DNA: TGTGCCAGCAGTGGGGGGAGCTTGGGCAATCAGCCCCAGCATTTT. Residues: CASSGGSLGNQPQHF.